The clone carrying this TCR beta chain has just a few counts. The target antigen is unknown. As every portion of the isolated RNA was reverse transcribed, the sequencing read expressed TCRB transcripts. Profiled with immunoSEQ multiplex PCR; TCRdb holds only in-frame clones, not every one. In the table there are 120,000 to 150,000 clones, roughly 48% of which are singletons. The data were obtained in a study of beta chain features in type 1 diabetes. Study-wide findings and caveats: Over-representation of high TCR-expressing cells was a possible consequence of cDNA sequencing.

Germline V lookup: CDR1 GTSNPN, CDR2 SVGIG (reference sequence). The CDR3 loop spans 15 amino acids. V was cut by 3 bases and J by 2 bases, with 17 bases left in between. V is TRBV30 and J is TRBJ2-7; D might be TRBD2 (7 bases). The source is a man aged 18 to 29 in good health. Sequenced sample: Tregs from blood. CDR3 in DNA: TGTGCCTGGAGGGGGGGGCTAGCGCCAGCCTACGAGCAGTACTTC. Translation gives CAWRGGLAPAYEQYF.